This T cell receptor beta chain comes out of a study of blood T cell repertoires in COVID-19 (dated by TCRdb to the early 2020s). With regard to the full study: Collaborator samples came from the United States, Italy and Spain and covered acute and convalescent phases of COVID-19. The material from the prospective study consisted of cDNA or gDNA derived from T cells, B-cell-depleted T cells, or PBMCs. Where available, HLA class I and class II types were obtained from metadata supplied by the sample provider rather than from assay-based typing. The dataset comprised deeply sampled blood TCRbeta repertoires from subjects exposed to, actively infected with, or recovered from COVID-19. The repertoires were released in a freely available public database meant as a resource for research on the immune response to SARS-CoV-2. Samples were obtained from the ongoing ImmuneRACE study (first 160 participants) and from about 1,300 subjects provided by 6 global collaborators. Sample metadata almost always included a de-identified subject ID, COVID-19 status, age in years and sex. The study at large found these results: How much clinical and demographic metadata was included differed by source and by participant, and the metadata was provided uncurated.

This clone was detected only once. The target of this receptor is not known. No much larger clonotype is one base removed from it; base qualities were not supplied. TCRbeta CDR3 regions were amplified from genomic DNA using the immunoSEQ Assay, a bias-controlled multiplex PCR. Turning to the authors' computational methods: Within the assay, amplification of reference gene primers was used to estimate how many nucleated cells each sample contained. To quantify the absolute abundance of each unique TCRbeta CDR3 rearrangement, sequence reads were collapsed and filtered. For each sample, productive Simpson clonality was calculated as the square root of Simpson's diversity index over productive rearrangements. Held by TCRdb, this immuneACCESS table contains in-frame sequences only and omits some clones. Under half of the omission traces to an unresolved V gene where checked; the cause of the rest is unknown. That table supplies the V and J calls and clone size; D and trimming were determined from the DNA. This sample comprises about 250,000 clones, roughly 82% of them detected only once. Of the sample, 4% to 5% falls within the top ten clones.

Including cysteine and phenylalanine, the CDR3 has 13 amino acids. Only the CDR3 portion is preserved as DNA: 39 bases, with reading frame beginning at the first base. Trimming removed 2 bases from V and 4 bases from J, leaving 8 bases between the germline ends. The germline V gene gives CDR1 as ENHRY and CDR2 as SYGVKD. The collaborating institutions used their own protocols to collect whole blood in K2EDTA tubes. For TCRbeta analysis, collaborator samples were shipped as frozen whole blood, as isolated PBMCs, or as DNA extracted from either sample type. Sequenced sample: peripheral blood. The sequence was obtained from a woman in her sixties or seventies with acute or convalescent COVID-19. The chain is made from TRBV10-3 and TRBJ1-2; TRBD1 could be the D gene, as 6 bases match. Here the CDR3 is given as CAISEGTLYGYTF. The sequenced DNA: TGTGCCATCAGTGAGGGGACACTCTATGGCTACACCTTC.